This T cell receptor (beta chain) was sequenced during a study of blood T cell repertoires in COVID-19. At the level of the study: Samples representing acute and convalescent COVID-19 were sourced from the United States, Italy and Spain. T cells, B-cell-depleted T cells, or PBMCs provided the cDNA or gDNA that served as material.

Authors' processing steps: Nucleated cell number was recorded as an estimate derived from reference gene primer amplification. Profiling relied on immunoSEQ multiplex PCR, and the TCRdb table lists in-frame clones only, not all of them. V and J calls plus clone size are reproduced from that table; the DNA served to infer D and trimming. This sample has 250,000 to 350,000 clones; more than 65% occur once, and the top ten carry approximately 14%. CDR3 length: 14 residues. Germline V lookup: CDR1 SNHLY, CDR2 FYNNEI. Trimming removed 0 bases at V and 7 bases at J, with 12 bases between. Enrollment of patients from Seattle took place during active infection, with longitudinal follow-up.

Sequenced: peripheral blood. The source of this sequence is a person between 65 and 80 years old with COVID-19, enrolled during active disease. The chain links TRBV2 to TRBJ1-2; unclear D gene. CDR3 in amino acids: CASSEAPGVLGYTF. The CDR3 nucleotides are TGTGCCAGCAGTGAAGCTCCGGGTGTTCTTGGCTACACCTTC. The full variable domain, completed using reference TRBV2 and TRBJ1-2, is EPEVTQTPSHQVTQMGQEVILRCVPISNHLYFYWYRQILGQKVEFLVSFYNNEISEKSEIFDDQFSVERPDGSNFTLKIRSTKLEDSAMYFCASSEAPGVLGYTFGSGTRLTVV.